Below, 30 T cell receptor beta chains from the same sample are listed, as sequenced in a study of PD-L1 blockade in urothelial cancer. The time point was: peripheral blood 6 weeks after treatment start. Here immunoSEQ multiplex PCR was the method, and the copy in TCRdb shows in-frame clones only, minus some. This sample has over 100,000 clones; 75% to 95% occur once, and the top ten carry 3% to 4.5%. Sequences were derived from PBMCs, sampled around atezolizumab (anti-PD-L1) treatment. The receptors stem from a man aged 55 to 70 with urothelial cancer.

The chain is built from TRBV11-2 and TRBJ2-1; possibly TRBD1 for D (6 bases). The CDR3 has 14 amino acids. Germline values: CDR1 SGHAT, CDR2 FQNNGV. Trimming left V 4 bases short and J 4 bases short, with 11 bases between. The CDR3 reads CASSWTETYNEQFF. DNA for the CDR3: TGTGCCAGCAGCTGGACAGAGACTTACAATGAGCAGTTCTTC.

The CDR3 nucleotides are TGTGCCACGGAAAGGAAGCGGGGAGAGACCCAGTACTTC. Protein product: CATERKRGETQYF. J is TRBJ2-5 and V is TRBV15; 7 bases agree with TRBD2. There are 13 residues in the CDR3. J was trimmed by 4 bases and V by 9 bases; bases with no gene match: 8. Germline V gives CDR1 LNHNV, CDR2 YYDKDF (reference sequence).

The rearrangement links TRBV6-1 to TRBJ2-5; tentative D call: TRBD2 (6 bases). This CDR3 spans 14 amino acids. Germline-derived CDR1 and CDR2 are MNHNS and SASEGT. V lost 5 bases and J 9 bases, leaving 19 bases between the germline ends. CDR3 residues: CASSLTRELGAQYF. In nucleotides, the CDR3 is TGTGCCAGCAGTCTCACACGGGAGCTAGGGGCCCAGTACTTC.

J is TRBJ1-1 and V is TRBV4-3; tentative D call: TRBD1 (6 bases). Germline values: CDR1 LGHNA, CDR2 YSLEER. V lost 0 bases and J 4 bases, leaving 15 bases between the germline ends. CDR3 length equals 16 residues. DNA for the CDR3: TGCGCCAGCAGCCAAGATTTTCACAGGGTGGGCACTGAAGCTTTCTTT. Protein sequence: CASSQDFHRVGTEAFF.

Turning to this clone: Germline and junction disagree at one end, which may indicate a read error. The chain recombines TRBV7-7 with TRBJ2-3; 10 nucleotides agree with TRBD2. This CDR3 comprises 15 residues. The germline V gene encodes CDR1 SSHAT and CDR2 FNYEAQ (reference sequence). The CDR3 spells CASSSSGSSSDTQYF. DNA for the CDR3: TGTGCTAGCAGTTCTAGCGGGAGTAGTTCAGATACGCAGTATTTT. Full variable domain (outside the CDR3, taken from reference TRBV7-7 and TRBJ2-3): GAGVSQSPRYKVTKRGQDVTLRCDPISSHATLYWYQQALGQGPEFLTYFNYEAQPDKSGLPSDRFSAERPEGSISTLTIQRTEQRDSAMYRCASSSSGSSSDTQYFGPGTRLTVL.

The table lists this clone with a few counts. CDR3 protein: CASSLDGNSPLHF. The CDR3 DNA follows: TGTGCCAGCAGCTTAGACGGGAATTCACCCCTCCACTTT. V is TRBV7-3 and J is TRBJ1-6; no clear D. V shed 2 bases and J shed 7 bases, with 6 bases lying between them. The CDR3 loop spans 13 amino acids. The germline V gene encodes CDR1 SGHTA and CDR2 FQGTGA.

The chain links TRBV15 to TRBJ2-5, with a weak D call TRBD1 (6 bases). This CDR3 comprises 15 residues. Germline V gives CDR1 LNHNV, CDR2 YYDKDF (reference sequence). V shed 0 bases and J shed 7 bases, with 15 bases lying between them. The CDR3 sequence: CATSRDVDRPGTQYF. CDR3 nucleotide sequence: TGTGCCACCAGCAGAGATGTCGACAGGCCTGGGACCCAGTACTTC. Drawing the rest from reference TRBV15 and TRBJ2-5, the complete variable domain is DAMVIQNPRYQVTQFGKPVTLSCSQTLNHNVMYWYQQKSSQAPKLLFHYYDKDFNNEADTPDNFQSRRPNTSFCFLDIRSPGLGDTAMYLCATSRDVDRPGTQYFGPGTRLLVL.

The V call is TRBV5-4, the J call TRBJ1-1, with 8 bases aligning to TRBD1. Germline-derived CDR1 and CDR2 are SGHNT and YYREEE (reference sequence). The J segment lost 7 bases and the V segment lost 4 bases, leaving 12 bases of the junction unmatched. The CDR3 runs 15 residues. The DNA of the CDR3 is TGTGCCAGCAGCACGGACCCGGGACAGGTTTTTGAAGCTTTCTTT. This gives the protein CASSTDPGQVFEAFF.

The chain employs TRBV5-1 and TRBJ1-2; D may be TRBD1 (6 bases). Per germline, CDR1 SGHRS and CDR2 YFSETQ. The CDR3 is 14 residues long. V was pared by 1 base and J by 6 bases, with 13 bases between. CDR3 region: CASSLTGPGDGYTF. CDR3 DNA: TGCGCCAGCAGCTTGACAGGGCCTGGGGATGGCTACACCTTC. The whole variable domain, remainder taken from reference TRBV5-1 and TRBJ1-2, is KAGVTQTPRYLIKTRGQQVTLSCSPISGHRSVSWYQQTPGQGLQFLFEYFSETQRNKGNFPGRFSGRQFSNSRSEMNVSTLELGDSALYLCASSLTGPGDGYTFGSGTRLTVV.

The chain carries TRBV6-1 and TRBJ2-2, with D possibly TRBD1 on 6 matching bases. The V and J ends lost 9 bases and 2 bases respectively, with 10 bases between them. Germline V gene lookup returns CDR1 MNHNS and CDR2 SASEGT. CDR3 length: 13 residues. Here the CDR3 DNA reads TGTGCCAGTGGACAGACTAACACCGGGGAGCTGTTTTTT. Translating it yields CASGQTNTGELFF.

The chain recombines TRBV6-4 with TRBJ1-2; D ambiguous. V was clipped by 4 bases and J by 4 bases, with 13 bases between them. This CDR3 comprises 14 residues. Germline CDR1 reads MRHNA; CDR2 reads SNTAGT. This CDR3 is CASSVRGTGYGYTF. The CDR3, as DNA: TGTGCCAGCAGTGTGCGGGGAACGGGCTATGGCTACACCTTC.

The J gene is TRBJ2-5, the V gene TRBV19; tentative D call: TRBD1 (5 bases). In germline, CDR1 is LNHDA, CDR2 SQIVND (reference sequence). V gave up 3 bases and J gave up 5 bases, with 10 bases separating them. The CDR3 is 13 amino acids. In DNA form, the CDR3 reads TGTGCCAGTAGTATCTTCCAGGGCGAGACCCAGTACTTC. This encodes CASSIFQGETQYF.

The chain joins TRBV28 to TRBJ2-1, with 10 bases identical to TRBD2. Germline assignment: CDR1 MDHEN and CDR2 SYDVKM. Trimming took 6 bases from V and 2 from J; bases not matched to a gene: 7. This CDR3 has 16 residues. The CDR3 coding sequence is TGTGCCAGCAGCTCCTACCTAGCGGGAGCCTACAATGAGCAGTTCTTC. Residues: CASSSYLAGAYNEQFF.

This clone was detected only once. Written as DNA, the CDR3 is TGTGCCAGCTCACCATTGTCGGGGACGAACACCGGGGAGCTGTTTTTT. Its protein product is CASSPLSGTNTGELFF. The chain is built from TRBV18 and TRBJ2-2; weak D call: TRBD2 (5 bases). The CDR3 consists of 16 residues. Germline assignment: CDR1 KGHSH and CDR2 LQKENI. The germline V and J ends were trimmed by 2 bases and 0 bases, with 10 bases remaining between them.

This clone has a single count. V and J are TRBV6-1 and TRBJ1-1; tentatively, D is TRBD1 (5 bases). This CDR3 has 14 residues. V was trimmed by 8 bases and J by 0 bases, leaving 13 bases between them. Germline V gene data show CDR1 as MNHNS and CDR2 as SASEGT. The CDR3 coding sequence is TGTGCCAGCCGGAGGGACCCAGTGAACACTGAAGCTTTCTTT. Translating gives CASRRDPVNTEAFF.

This chain connects TRBV7-2 to TRBJ1-2, with 10 bases matching TRBD1. Losses at the gene ends were 5 bases for V and 5 bases for J; bases not matched to a gene: 2. The germline V gene encodes CDR1 SGHTA and CDR2 FQGNSA. The CDR3 is 13 residues long. The CDR3: CASSQGQGYGYTF. CDR3 sequence (DNA): TGTGCCAGCAGCCAGGGACAGGGGTATGGCTACACCTTC.

DNA for the CDR3: TGTGCCAGCAGCCCCCTCGGTAGCAATCAGCCCCAGCATTTT. Translated: CASSPLGSNQPQHF. This rearrangement joins TRBV7-8 to TRBJ1-5; D call uncertain. V was clipped by 5 bases and J by 0 bases, with 8 bases between them. CDR3 length: 14 amino acids. From germline, CDR1 is SGHVS and CDR2 FQNEAQ.

This chain joins TRBV9 and TRBJ1-2; maybe TRBD1 (6 bases). Between the trimmed V and J ends, which lost 4 bases and 1 base, there was a span of 17 bases. Looked up from germline, CDR1 is SGDLS and CDR2 is YYNGEE. The CDR3 consists of 16 residues. CDR3 amino acids: CASSTDSINRNYGYTF. Written as DNA, the CDR3 is TGTGCCAGCAGCACGGACAGTATTAACCGTAACTATGGCTACACCTTC. The full variable domain, completed using reference TRBV9 and TRBJ1-2, is DSGVTQTPKHLITATGQRVTLRCSPRSGDLSVYWYQQSLDQGLQFLIQYYNGEERAKGNILERFSAQQFPDLHSELNLSSLELGDSALYFCASSTDSINRNYGYTFGSGTRLTVV.

This chain joins TRBV9 and TRBJ1-5; the match to TRBD1 covers 7 bases. Germline assignment: CDR1 SGDLS and CDR2 YYNGEE. The CDR3 is 17 amino acids. Trimming removed 0 bases from V and 0 bases from J; junction bases left unmatched: 6. CDR3 in DNA: TGTGCCAGCAGCGTAGGCCCAGGGGGAAATAGCAATCAGCCCCAGCATTTT. Residues: CASSVGPGGNSNQPQHF.

The gene calls are TRBV19 and TRBJ1-2; 7 bases align to TRBD1. V shed 7 bases and J 6 bases; nucleotides not matched to a gene: 5. CDR1 and CDR2 (germline): LNHDA, SQIVND (reference sequence). The CDR3 loop spans 12 amino acids. CDR3 in amino acids: CASTSQGHGYTF. In DNA form, the CDR3 reads TGTGCCAGTACATCACAGGGGCATGGCTACACCTTC.

V is TRBV4-2 and J is TRBJ2-6, with a weak D call TRBD1 (6 bases). This CDR3 has 18 residues. V shed 7 bases and J shed 0 bases, with 19 bases lying between them. CDR1 is LGHNA and CDR2 is YNFKEQ in the germline V gene. CDR3: CASKKTGHTNSGANVLTF. The CDR3 DNA reads as TGTGCCAGCAAAAAAACAGGGCACACAAACTCTGGGGCCAACGTCCTGACTTTC.

V and J are TRBV29-1 and TRBJ1-2, with D unclear. Germline loops: CDR1 SQVTM, CDR2 ANQGSEA. The CDR3 covers 15 residues. V was shortened by 2 bases and J by 3 bases, with 16 bases between the two germline ends. The CDR3 DNA follows: TGCAGCGTTGAACCTAGGTCTAGGTTTGACTATGGCTACACCTTC. Translated: CSVEPRSRFDYGYTF.

The chain carries TRBV21-1 and TRBJ2-7; no DNA check was done on the table's D call, TRBD1. TRBV21-1 is an annotated pseudogene. This CDR3 spans 15 amino acids. The CDR3 here is CASSLGTAALDEQYF. DNA of the CDR3: TGTGCCAGCAGCCTTGGGACAGCCGCCCTTGACGAGCAGTACTTC.

The rearrangement joins TRBV6-6 to TRBJ1-1, with D possibly being TRBD1 (5 bases). Germline V gives CDR1 MNHNY, CDR2 SVGAGI (reference sequence). The CDR3 loop spans 12 amino acids. The ends were cut back, 8 bases at V and 1 base at J, with 8 bases in the middle. For the CDR3, the DNA is TGTGCCAGCCGAACAGGGAACACTGAAGCTTTCTTT. Encoded protein: CASRTGNTEAFF.

The chain carries TRBV25-1 and TRBJ2-2, with 10 bases aligning to TRBD1. Per the germline V gene, CDR1 is MGHDK and CDR2 is SYGVNS. This CDR3 has 16 amino acids. J lost 2 bases, V lost 6 bases, and 6 bases had no gene match. The chain's CDR3 is CASRIGQGGNTGELFF. As DNA, the CDR3 is TGTGCCAGCAGGATAGGACAGGGGGGAAACACCGGGGAGCTGTTTTTT.

The rearrangement joins TRBV5-4 to TRBJ2-7; 9 bases line up with TRBD1. CDR3 length equals 14 residues. The germline V gene encodes CDR1 SGHNT and CDR2 YYREEE (reference sequence). The J segment lost 5 bases and the V segment lost 3 bases, leaving 6 bases of the junction unmatched. The CDR3 region is CASSSPGQGNEQYF. The CDR3 DNA sequence: TGTGCCAGCAGCTCTCCGGGACAGGGTAACGAGCAGTACTTC.

V usage is TRBV4-1 and J usage is TRBJ1-2; D call uncertain. CDR3 length equals 14 residues. V dropped 4 bases and J dropped 0 bases, with 9 bases sitting between them. The germline gives CDR1 MGHRA, CDR2 YSYEKL. CDR3 protein: CASSREGANYGYTF. DNA of the CDR3: TGCGCCAGCAGCCGAGAGGGAGCTAACTATGGCTACACCTTC.

The chain joins TRBV4-3 to TRBJ2-1, with TRBD2 matching 13 bases. This CDR3 comprises 15 residues. Trimming at V came to 0 bases and at J to 11 bases, leaving 4 bases not matched to a gene. Per germline, CDR1 LGHNA and CDR2 YSLEER. The CDR3 region has the DNA TGCGCCAGCAGCCAAGATACTAGCGGGGGGGCGCAGCAGTTCTTC. As protein: CASSQDTSGGAQQFF.

This clone was observed a single time. J is TRBJ2-6 and V is TRBV2; tentatively, D is TRBD1 (6 bases). The germline gives CDR1 SNHLY, CDR2 FYNNEI. The germline V and J ends were trimmed by 5 bases and 2 bases, with 13 bases remaining between them. There are 16 residues in the CDR3. The chain's CDR3 is CASSSYRDTGANVLTF. CDR3 DNA: TGTGCCAGCAGTTCCTATCGGGACACTGGGGCCAACGTCCTGACTTTC.

This clone was seen a few times. The J gene is TRBJ2-7, the V gene TRBV4-1; TRBD2 matches at 9 bases. The CDR3 length is 15 residues. Germline V gene sequence: CDR1 MGHRA, CDR2 YSYEKL. J was trimmed by 6 bases and V by 3 bases; bases with no gene match: 9. The CDR3 region has the DNA TGCGCCAGCAGCCAGCGAGCGGGAGGCCCCCTCGAGCAGTACTTC. Translated, it gives CASSQRAGGPLEQYF.